This T cell receptor (beta chain) was identified during a study of CD4+ T cells in melanoma (dated by TCRdb to between 2021 and 2022). With respect to the entire study: Neoantigen-specific CD4+ T cells in human melanoma were what the study investigated. The study at large found these results: Neoantigen-specific CD4+ T cells in melanoma were reported to have a range of differentiation states. The report described a correlation between neoantigen-specific CD4+ T cells and the function of CD8+ T cells, macrophages and B cells.

Library preparation was by the immunoSEQ multiplex PCR assay. Here the immuneACCESS table is served through TCRdb, limited to in-frame sequences with V and J called. Missing clones are a known gap in these copies; in checked studies unresolved V genes cover under half, and the rest lacks a known reason. This sample comprises over 100,000 clones, about 90% of them detected only once. 3% to 4% of the sample rests with the top ten. Donors were patients with melanoma. Turning to this clone: No cognate antigen has been identified for it. The sample holds no much larger clone one base away, and base qualities are not on file.

The CDR3 numbers 15 residues from cysteine through phenylalanine. Just the 45-base CDR3 DNA is kept, in frame starting at base 1. The germline V gene specifies MNHEY as CDR1 and SVGAGI as CDR2. Between the V and J ends, shortened by 2 bases and 3 bases respectively, the junction contains 13 bases. The rearrangement combines TRBV6-5 with TRBJ1-1; a tentative D call is TRBD1 (5 bases match). Sequenced sample: peripheral blood. This clonotype originated in a human donor with melanoma. The CDR3 is CASSYTWGIDTEAFF. In nucleotide form, the sequence is TGTGCCAGCAGTTACACCTGGGGGATCGACACTGAAGCTTTCTTT.